One and the same sample provided the 11 T cell receptor beta chains below, sequenced in a study of PD-1 blockade in classical Hodgkin lymphoma. TCRdb's copy holds only in-frame clones and misses some; the assay was immunoSEQ multiplex PCR. This table holds about 39,000 clones, 85% to 90% found once. Every patient relapsed after autologous stem cell transplantation, and brentuximab vedotin exposure varied. Here the sequenced sample was peripheral blood mononuclear cells (PBMCs), taken at baseline. These receptors all come from a human donor with classical Hodgkin lymphoma.

V gene TRBV4-3 combines with J gene TRBJ1-2, with 7 bases aligning to TRBD1. CDR3 size: 15 residues. V was clipped by 4 bases and J by 5 bases; unmatched bases: 10. CDR1 LGHNA and CDR2 YSLEER come from the germline V gene. CDR3 sequence reads: CASSPSGQTTYGYTF. CDR3 DNA: TGCGCCAGCAGCCCTTCGGGACAGACGACGTATGGCTACACCTTC.

The V gene is TRBV27, the J gene TRBJ2-2; tentatively, D is TRBD2 (6 bases). The ends were cut back, 6 bases at V and 5 bases at J, with 16 bases in the middle. The length of the CDR3 is 15 residues. Germline V gene sequence: CDR1 MNHEY, CDR2 SMNVEV (reference sequence). Written as DNA, the CDR3 is TGTGCCAGCAGACTTCGGGCGGGATGGACCGGGGAGCTGTTTTTT. Protein: CASRLRAGWTGELFF.

This clone showed up just a few times. The chain uses TRBV14 and TRBJ1-2; unclear D gene. The germline CDR1 and CDR2 sequences are SGHDN and FVKESK. CDR3 length: 14 residues. V was pared by 4 bases and J by 1 base, with 10 bases between. CDR3 protein: CASSLRTVNYGYTF. The CDR3 DNA is TGTGCCAGCAGCCTTCGGACGGTTAACTATGGCTACACCTTC.

The chain employs TRBV19 and TRBJ2-1; 11 positions match TRBD2. CDR1 LNHDA and CDR2 SQIVND come from the germline V gene (reference sequence). The CDR3 consists of 16 residues. The V gene end was trimmed by 5 bases and the J gene end by 6 bases; junction bases not matched to a gene: 9. CDR3 in amino acids: CASSPATSGVSNEQFF. The DNA of the CDR3 is TGTGCCAGTAGTCCGGCGACTAGCGGGGTTTCCAATGAGCAGTTCTTC.

The rearrangement links TRBV9 to TRBJ2-7, with D possibly being TRBD1 (5 bases). Germline CDR1 SGDLS, CDR2 YYNGEE. The V end was cut by 3 bases, the J end by 6 bases, with 10 bases between. The CDR3 length is 12 residues. CDR3 in DNA: TGTGCCAGCAGCGGTAGGGGTGGCGAGCAGTACTTC. Amino acids: CASSGRGGEQYF.

The chain couples TRBV7-3 to TRBJ2-1; 7 nucleotides align to TRBD1. Germline-derived CDR1 and CDR2 are SGHTA and FQGTGA. CDR3 length: 14 residues. J was trimmed by 6 bases and V by 2 bases; bases with no gene match: 4. CDR3 DNA: TGTGCCAGCAGCTTAGTCGCAGGGGGCAATGAGCAGTTCTTC. It encodes CASSLVAGGNEQFF.

The chain couples TRBV5-4 to TRBJ2-7; TRBD1 matches 8 bases. The V segment lost 4 bases and the J segment 5 bases; nucleotides outside the gene matches: 11. Germline-derived CDR1 and CDR2 are SGHNT and YYREEE (reference sequence). This CDR3 spans 15 amino acids. The CDR3 DNA reads as TGTGCCAGCAGCCCGAAGACAGGGGCCAGCGACGAGCAGTACTTC. Translation gives CASSPKTGASDEQYF.

The chain recombines TRBV5-1 with TRBJ2-5; D tentatively fits TRBD1 or TRBD2 (5 bases each). V lost 4 bases to trimming and J lost 5 bases, with 12 bases between them. The CDR3 is 13 amino acids. Germline V gives CDR1 SGHRS, CDR2 YFSETQ. The CDR3, as DNA: TGCGCCAGCAGCCTGTGGGGCGGGGAGACCCAGTACTTC. Protein: CASSLWGGETQYF.

J is TRBJ2-1 and V is TRBV2, with D perhaps being TRBD1 or TRBD2 (5 bases each). V gave up 10 bases and J gave up 7 bases, with 14 bases separating them. The CDR3 runs 12 residues. CDR1 and CDR2 (germline): SNHLY, FYNNEI. CDR3 sequence: CAIRDAINEQFF. The CDR3 DNA follows: TGTGCCATTCGGGACGCAATTAATGAGCAGTTCTTC.

V usage is TRBV2 and J usage is TRBJ1-5; 8 bases agree with TRBD1. Germline loops: CDR1 SNHLY, CDR2 FYNNEI. This CDR3 is 13 amino acids long. V was clipped by 6 bases and J by 7 bases; unmatched bases: 5. Here the CDR3 reads CASRGQGGQPQHF. DNA for the CDR3: TGTGCCAGCAGAGGACAGGGTGGACAGCCCCAGCATTTT.

This chain links TRBV13 with TRBJ2-1; D unclear. In germline, CDR1 is PRHDT, CDR2 FYEKMQ (reference sequence). The V gene lost 0 bases and the J gene lost 10 bases, with 16 bases spanning the gap. The CDR3 is 15 residues long. CDR3 sequence: CASSLGQGRIREQFF. As DNA, the CDR3 is TGTGCCAGCAGCTTAGGTCAAGGCAGAATTAGGGAGCAGTTCTTC.